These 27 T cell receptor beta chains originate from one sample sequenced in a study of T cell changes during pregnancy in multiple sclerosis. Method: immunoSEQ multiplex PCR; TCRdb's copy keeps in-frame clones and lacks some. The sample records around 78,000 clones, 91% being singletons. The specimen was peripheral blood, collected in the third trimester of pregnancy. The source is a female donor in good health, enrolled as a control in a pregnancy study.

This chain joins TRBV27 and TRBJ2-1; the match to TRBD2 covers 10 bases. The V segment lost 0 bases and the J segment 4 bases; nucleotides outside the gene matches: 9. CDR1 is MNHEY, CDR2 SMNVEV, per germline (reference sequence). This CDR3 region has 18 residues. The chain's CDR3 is CASSLSSSLAGVYNEQFF. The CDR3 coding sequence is TGTGCCAGCAGTTTATCGAGTAGTCTAGCGGGAGTGTACAATGAGCAGTTCTTC.

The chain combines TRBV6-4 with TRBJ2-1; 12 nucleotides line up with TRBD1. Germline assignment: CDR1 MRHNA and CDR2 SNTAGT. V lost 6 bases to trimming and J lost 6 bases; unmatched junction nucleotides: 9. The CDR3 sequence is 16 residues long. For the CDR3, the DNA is TGTGCCAGCAGCGTTGAGCCGGGACAGGGGGCCAATGAGCAGTTCTTC. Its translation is CASSVEPGQGANEQFF.

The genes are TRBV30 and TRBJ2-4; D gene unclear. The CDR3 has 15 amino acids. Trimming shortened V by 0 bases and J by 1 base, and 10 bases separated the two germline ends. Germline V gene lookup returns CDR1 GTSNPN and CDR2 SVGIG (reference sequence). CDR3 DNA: TGTGCCTGGAGTGTACCGAAAGCCGCCAAAAACATTCAGTACTTC. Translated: CAWSVPKAAKNIQYF.

DNA of the CDR3: TGTGCCAGCAGCTTGATCCCAAATAGGGGAATGAACACTGAAGCTTTCTTT. It specifies CASSLIPNRGMNTEAFF. The chain combines TRBV5-5 with TRBJ1-1, with D perhaps TRBD1 (5 bases). This CDR3 region has 17 residues. The germline V gene encodes CDR1 SGHKS and CDR2 YYEKEE (reference sequence). V gave up 1 base and J gave up 0 bases, with 16 bases separating them.

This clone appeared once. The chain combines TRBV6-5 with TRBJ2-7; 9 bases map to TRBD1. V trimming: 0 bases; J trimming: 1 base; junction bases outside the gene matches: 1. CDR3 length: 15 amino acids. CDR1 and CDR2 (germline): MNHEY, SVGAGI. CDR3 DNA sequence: TGTGCCAGCAGTTACTCCGGACAGGGGTCCTACGAGCAGTACTTC. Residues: CASSYSGQGSYEQYF.

The CDR3 nucleotides read TGTGCCAGCAGCCATTCCGTCGGCGCAGGAAATGAAAAACTGTTTTTT. Residues: CASSHSVGAGNEKLFF. The chain has TRBV7-2 and TRBJ1-4; D is unclear. Germline V lookup: CDR1 SGHTA, CDR2 FQGNSA. The CDR3 spans 16 residues. V lost 5 bases, J lost 5 bases, and 18 bases lay in between.

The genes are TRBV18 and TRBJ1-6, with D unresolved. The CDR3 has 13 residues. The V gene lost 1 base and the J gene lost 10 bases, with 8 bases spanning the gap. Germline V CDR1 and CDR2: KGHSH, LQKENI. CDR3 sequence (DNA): TGTGCCAGCTCACCACAGGAGTACTCACCCCTCCACTTT. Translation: CASSPQEYSPLHF.

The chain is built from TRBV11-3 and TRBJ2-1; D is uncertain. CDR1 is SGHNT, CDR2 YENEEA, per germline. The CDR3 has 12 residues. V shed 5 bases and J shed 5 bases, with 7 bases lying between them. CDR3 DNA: TGTGCCAGCAGCCCGCGGAACAATGAGCAGTTCTTC. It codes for CASSPRNNEQFF.

CDR3 region: CASSLTSGQPQHF. In DNA, the CDR3 is TGTGCCAGCAGCCTAACATCAGGGCAGCCCCAGCATTTT. V and J are TRBV7-9 and TRBJ1-5; maybe TRBD1 (5 bases). Germline values: CDR1 SEHNR, CDR2 FQNEAQ (reference sequence). This CDR3 has 13 amino acids. The V end was cut by 5 bases, the J end by 7 bases, with 12 bases between.

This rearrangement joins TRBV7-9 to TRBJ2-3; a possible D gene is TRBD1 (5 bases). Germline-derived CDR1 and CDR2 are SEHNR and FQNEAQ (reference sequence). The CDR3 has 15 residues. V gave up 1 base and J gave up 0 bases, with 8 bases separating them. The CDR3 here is CASSLGQHSTDTQYF. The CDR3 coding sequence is TGTGCCAGCAGCTTAGGACAGCATAGCACAGATACGCAGTATTTT.

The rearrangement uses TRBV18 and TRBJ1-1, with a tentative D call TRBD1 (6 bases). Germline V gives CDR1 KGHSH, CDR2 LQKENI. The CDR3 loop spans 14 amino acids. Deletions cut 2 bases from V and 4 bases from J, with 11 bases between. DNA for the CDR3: TGTGCCAGCTCACCAGAACAGGGTAGCACTGAAGCTTTCTTT. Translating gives CASSPEQGSTEAFF.

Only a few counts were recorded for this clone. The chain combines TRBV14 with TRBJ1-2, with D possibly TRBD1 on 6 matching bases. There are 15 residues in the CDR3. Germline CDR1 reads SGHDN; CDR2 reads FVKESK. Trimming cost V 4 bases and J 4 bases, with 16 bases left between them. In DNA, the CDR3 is TGTGCCAGCAGCCCGAAATGGACAGCCACCTATGGCTACACCTTC. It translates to CASSPKWTATYGYTF.

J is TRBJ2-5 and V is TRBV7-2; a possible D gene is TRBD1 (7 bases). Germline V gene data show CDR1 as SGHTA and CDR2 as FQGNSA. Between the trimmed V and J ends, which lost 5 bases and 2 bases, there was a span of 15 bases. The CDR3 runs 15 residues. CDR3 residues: CASSHNAGGQETQYF. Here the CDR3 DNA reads TGTGCCAGCAGCCATAACGCAGGGGGGCAAGAGACCCAGTACTTC.

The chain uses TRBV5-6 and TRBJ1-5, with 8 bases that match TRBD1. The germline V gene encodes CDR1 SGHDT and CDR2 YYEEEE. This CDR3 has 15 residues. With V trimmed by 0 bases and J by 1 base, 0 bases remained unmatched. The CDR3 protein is CASSLAGGSNQPQHF. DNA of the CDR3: TGTGCCAGCAGCTTGGCAGGGGGCAGCAATCAGCCCCAGCATTTT. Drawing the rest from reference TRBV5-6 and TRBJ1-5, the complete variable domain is DAGVTQSPTHLIKTRGQQVTLRCSPKSGHDTVSWYQQALGQGPQFIFQYYEEEERQRGNFPDRFSGHQFPNYSSELNVNALLLGDSALYLCASSLAGGSNQPQHFGDGTRLSIL.

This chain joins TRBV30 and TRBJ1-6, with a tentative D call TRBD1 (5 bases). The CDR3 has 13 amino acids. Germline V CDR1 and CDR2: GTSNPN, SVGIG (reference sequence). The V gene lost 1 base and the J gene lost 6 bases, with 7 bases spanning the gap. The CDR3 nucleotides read TGTGCCTGGAGTGGACAGCTTAATTCACCCCTCCACTTT. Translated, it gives CAWSGQLNSPLHF.

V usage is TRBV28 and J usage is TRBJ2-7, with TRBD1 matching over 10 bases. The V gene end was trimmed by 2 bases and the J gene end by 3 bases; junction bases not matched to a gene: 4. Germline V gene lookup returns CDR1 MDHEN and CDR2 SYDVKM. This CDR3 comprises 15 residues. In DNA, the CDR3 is TGTGCCAGCAGTTTAAGGACAGGGGGGTACTACGAGCAGTACTTC. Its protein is CASSLRTGGYYEQYF. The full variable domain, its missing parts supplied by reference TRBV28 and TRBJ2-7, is DVKVTQSSRYLVKRTGEKVFLECVQDMDHENMFWYRQDPGLGLRLIYFSYDVKMKEKGDIPEGYSVSREKKERFSLILESASTNQTSMYLCASSLRTGGYYEQYFGPGTRLTVT.

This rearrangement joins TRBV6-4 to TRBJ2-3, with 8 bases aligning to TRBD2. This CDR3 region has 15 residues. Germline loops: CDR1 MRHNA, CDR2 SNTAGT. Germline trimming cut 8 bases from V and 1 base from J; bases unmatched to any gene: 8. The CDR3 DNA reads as TGTGCCAGCGCCCGGGGGGGGCAAGGCACAGATACGCAGTATTTT. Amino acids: CASARGGQGTDTQYF.

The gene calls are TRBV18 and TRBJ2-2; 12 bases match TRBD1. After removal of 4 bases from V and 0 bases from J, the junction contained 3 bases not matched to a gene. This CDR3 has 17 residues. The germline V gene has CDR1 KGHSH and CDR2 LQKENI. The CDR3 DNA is TGTGCCAGCTCACGGGGGACAGGGGGCCCGAACACCGGGGAGCTGTTTTTT. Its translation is CASSRGTGGPNTGELFF.

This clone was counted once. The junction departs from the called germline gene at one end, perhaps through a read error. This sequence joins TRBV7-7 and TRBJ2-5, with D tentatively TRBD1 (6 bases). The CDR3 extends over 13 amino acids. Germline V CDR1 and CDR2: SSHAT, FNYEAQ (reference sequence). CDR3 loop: CASSRGQQETQYF. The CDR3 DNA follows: TGTGCTAGCAGCCGCGGACAGCAAGAGACCCAGTACTTC.

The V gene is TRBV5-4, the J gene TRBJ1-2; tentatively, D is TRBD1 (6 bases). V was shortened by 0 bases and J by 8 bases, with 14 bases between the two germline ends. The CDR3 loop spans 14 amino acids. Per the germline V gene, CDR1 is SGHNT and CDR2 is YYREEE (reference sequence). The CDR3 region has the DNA TGTGCCAGCAGCTTGGCAATCACAGGGCGAGGCTACACCTTC. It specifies CASSLAITGRGYTF.

CDR3 sequence (DNA): TGTGCCAGCAGTTACTCTAGGCGGTTGATCACTGAAGCTTTCTTT. It is translated as CASSYSRRLITEAFF. The chain links TRBV6-5 to TRBJ1-1; no definite D call. Trimming removed 0 bases at V and 4 bases at J, with 12 bases between. This CDR3 is built from 15 residues. Germline assignment: CDR1 MNHEY and CDR2 SVGAGI.

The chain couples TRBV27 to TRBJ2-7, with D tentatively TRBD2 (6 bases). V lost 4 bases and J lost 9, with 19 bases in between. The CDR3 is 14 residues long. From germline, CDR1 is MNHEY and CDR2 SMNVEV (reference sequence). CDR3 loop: CASSSGDGFSGQYF. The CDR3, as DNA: TGTGCCAGCAGTTCGGGGGACGGTTTTAGCGGGCAGTACTTC.

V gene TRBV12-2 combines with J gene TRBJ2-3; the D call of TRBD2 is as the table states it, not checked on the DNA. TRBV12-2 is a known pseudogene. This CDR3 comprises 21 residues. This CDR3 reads CASRRGLAGGYSPICTDTQYF. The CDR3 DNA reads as TGTGCAAGTCGCCGAGGACTAGCGGGGGGCTATTCGCCAATCTGCACAGATACGCAGTATTTT.

The CDR3 protein is CASSPGQGYSYEQYF. The CDR3 region has the DNA TGCGCCAGCAGCCCGGGACAGGGGTACTCCTACGAGCAGTACTTC. J is TRBJ2-7 and V is TRBV5-1; TRBD1 aligns across 10 bases. CDR3 length equals 15 residues. Unmatched junction bases numbered 4, after V lost 4 bases and J lost 0 bases. The germline CDR1 and CDR2 sequences are SGHRS and YFSETQ.

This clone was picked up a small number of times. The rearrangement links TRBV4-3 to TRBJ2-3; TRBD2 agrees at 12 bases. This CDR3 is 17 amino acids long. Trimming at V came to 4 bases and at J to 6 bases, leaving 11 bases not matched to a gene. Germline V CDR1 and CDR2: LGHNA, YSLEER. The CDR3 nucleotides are TGCGCCAGCAGCCCTGGAGTTCTAGCGGGAGGGCCCGATACGCAGTATTTT. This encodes CASSPGVLAGGPDTQYF.

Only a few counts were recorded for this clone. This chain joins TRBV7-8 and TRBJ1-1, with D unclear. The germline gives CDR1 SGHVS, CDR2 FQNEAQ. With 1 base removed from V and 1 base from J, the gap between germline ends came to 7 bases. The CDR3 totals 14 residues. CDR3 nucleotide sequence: TGTGCCAGCAGCTTAGTCGGTAGGAACACTGAAGCTTTCTTT. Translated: CASSLVGRNTEAFF.

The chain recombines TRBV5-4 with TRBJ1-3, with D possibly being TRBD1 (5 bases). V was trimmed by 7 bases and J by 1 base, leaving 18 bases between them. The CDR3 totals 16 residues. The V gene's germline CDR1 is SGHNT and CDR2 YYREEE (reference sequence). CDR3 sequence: CASGGRDFWSGNTIYF. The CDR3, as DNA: TGTGCCAGCGGGGGGAGGGATTTCTGGTCTGGAAACACCATATATTTT.